This entry features one TCR beta chain sequence. This clonotype has a handful of counts. The specificity of this receptor is unknown. No base-level quality is on record; no much larger clone is a single base apart. The patients picked for sequencing were ones in whom flow cytometry had shown an expansion of CD8+CD57+ cells. Every patient had a diagnosis of severe acquired aplastic anemia based on International Study of Aplastic Anemia and Agranulocytosis and Camitta criteria. At the time blood was sampled, none of the patients had received any therapy. In the study, sorted CD4+ and CD8+ blood T cells from patients with severe aplastic anemia and from healthy subjects underwent deep sequencing of TCR repertoires. Patients were enrolled in the USA under clinicaltrials.gov protocols 00001620, 01623167, 00001397, 00071045, 00081523 and 00961064. Ficoll-Paque density gradient centrifugation was used to isolate peripheral blood mononuclear cells. Before DNA extraction, CD4+ and CD8+ T cells were sorted by FACS or by magnetic beads.

Genomic DNA was used as template for profiling of TCR beta VDJ combinations and CDR3 sequences. An Illumina HiSeq 2000 was used for TCR repertoire sequencing. Per the authors' processing: Repertoire assessment relied on Simpson's diversity index, CDR3 size and DJ length profiles, and TRBV/TRBJ rearrangement plots. The most abundant DNA sequence in the deep sequencing data was taken as the immunodominant clone. CDR3 amino acid sequences were checked for sharing between subjects and were compared against published repertoires and the VDJdb database. In-frame beta chains were kept once TCRdb had trimmed the public reads at Q25 with fastp and called clones with MiXCR. One record per CDR3 amino acid sequence lists the most common genes and DNA. It is TCRdb's table, rather than the study itself, that gives the V and J calls and clone size. This sample is represented by fewer than 200,000 distinct CDR3 sequences; about half of them were singletons. About 1.7% of the sample is taken by the ten largest.

A distance of 20 bases separates the germline ends of V and J, which lose 8 bases and 4 bases respectively. Its CDR3 holds 15 amino acids, cysteine through phenylalanine. Only CDR3 DNA remains: 45 bases, in frame from the first base. The germline V gene yields SNHLY for CDR1 and FYNNEI for CDR2. These data belong to a study of CD8+CD57+ T cells in acquired aplastic anemia (dated by TCRdb to the late 2010s). Context from the whole study: Extracted DNA from sorted CD4+ and CD8+ cells averaged approximately 3 ug, ranging from about 0.17 to 27.4 ug. CD8+CD57+ expansion was defined as frequency above the mean frequency observed in healthy subjects.

Overall study results and their limits: No significant difference in CD8+ Simpson's diversity was found between patients and healthy controls (P=0.060). Although roughly 30 CD8+ CDR3 sequences were shared by patients and controls, these sequences appeared highly expressed in patients and within the immunodominant clones of patients.

This TCR was sampled from a human donor with aplastic anemia. Sequenced: sorted CD4+, CD8+, or CD8+CD57+ T cells (not recorded which) from PBMCs. The sequence joins TRBV2 to TRBJ1-2; TRBD1 might be the D gene, on 6 matching bases. At the DNA level, the sequence is TGTGCCAGCTCCATGGGGGACACCGTCACCTATGGCTACACCTTC. Its product reads: CASSMGDTVTYGYTF.